This T cell receptor (beta chain) was retrieved from a study of cytomegalovirus exposure and HLA in healthy donors. It was with 60 Vbeta and 13 Jbeta primers that the PCR ran. Data came from immunoSEQ multiplex PCR; TCRdb stores just in-frame clones and leaves some out. The sample consists of about 190,000 clones, roughly 87% of them appearing once. Germline V gives CDR1 GTSNPN, CDR2 SVGIG (reference sequence). CDR3 length: 15 residues. J lost 5 bases, V lost 3 bases, and 9 bases had no gene match. Healthy individuals who donated bone marrow served as the donors. A note on this clone: The antigen is unknown.

General observations from the study: The study reported that TCR beta sequences accurately predicted HLA-A and HLA-B alleles in most subjects. TRBV6-2, TRBV6-3 and other indistinguishable V segments were excluded. Immune exposure information comprised only CMV serostatus.

This clonotype was sampled from a boy aged 2 to 10 in good health and CMV-seronegative. The sample consisted of PBMCs. The chain recombines TRBV30 with TRBJ2-1, with 8 bases that match TRBD2. CDR3 nucleotides: TGTGCCTGGAGCATCCGGGGACTAGTGCACAATGAGCAGTTCTTC. It yields the protein CAWSIRGLVHNEQFF.